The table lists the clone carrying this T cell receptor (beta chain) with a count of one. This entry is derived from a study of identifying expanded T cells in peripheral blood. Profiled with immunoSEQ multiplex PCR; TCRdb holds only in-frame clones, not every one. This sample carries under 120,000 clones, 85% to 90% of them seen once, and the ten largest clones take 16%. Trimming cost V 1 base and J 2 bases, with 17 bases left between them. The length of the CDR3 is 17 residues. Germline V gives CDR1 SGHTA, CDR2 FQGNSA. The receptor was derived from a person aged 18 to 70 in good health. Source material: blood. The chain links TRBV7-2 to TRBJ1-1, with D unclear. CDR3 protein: CASSLGGLLGPNTEAFF. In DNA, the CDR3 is TGTGCCAGCAGCTTAGGAGGTTTGTTAGGGCCCAACACTGAAGCTTTCTTT.